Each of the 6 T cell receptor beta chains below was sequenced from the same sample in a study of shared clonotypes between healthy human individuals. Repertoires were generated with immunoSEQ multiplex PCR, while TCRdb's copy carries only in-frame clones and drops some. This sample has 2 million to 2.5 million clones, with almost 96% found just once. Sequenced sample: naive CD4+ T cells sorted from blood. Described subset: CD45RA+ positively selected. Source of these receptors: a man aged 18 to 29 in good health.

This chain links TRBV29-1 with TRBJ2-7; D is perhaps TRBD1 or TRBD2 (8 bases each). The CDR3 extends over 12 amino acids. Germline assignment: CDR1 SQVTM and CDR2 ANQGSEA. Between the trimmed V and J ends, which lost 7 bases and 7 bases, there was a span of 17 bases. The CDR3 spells CSAREGQVEQYF. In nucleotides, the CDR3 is TGCAGCGCCCGGGAGGGACAGGTAGAGCAGTACTTC.

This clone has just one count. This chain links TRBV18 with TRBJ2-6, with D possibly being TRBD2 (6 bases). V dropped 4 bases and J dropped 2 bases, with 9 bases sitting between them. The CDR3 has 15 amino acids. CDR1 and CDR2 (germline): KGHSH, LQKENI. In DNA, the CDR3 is TGTGCCAGCTCACTGGGGGAGGCTGGGGCCAACGTCCTGACTTTC. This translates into CASSLGEAGANVLTF.

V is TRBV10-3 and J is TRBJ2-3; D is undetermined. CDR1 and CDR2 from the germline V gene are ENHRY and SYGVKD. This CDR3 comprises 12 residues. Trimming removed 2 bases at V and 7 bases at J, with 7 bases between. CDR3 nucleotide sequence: TGTGCCATCAGTGAGAATGTCTATACGCAGTATTTT. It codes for CAISENVYTQYF.

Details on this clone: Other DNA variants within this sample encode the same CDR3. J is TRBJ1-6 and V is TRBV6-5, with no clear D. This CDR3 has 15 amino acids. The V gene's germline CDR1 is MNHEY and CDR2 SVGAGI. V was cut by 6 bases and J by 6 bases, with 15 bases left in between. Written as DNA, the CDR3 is TGTGCCAGCAGGAACAATGATCCTACTAATTCACCCCTCCACTTT. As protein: CASRNNDPTNSPLHF.

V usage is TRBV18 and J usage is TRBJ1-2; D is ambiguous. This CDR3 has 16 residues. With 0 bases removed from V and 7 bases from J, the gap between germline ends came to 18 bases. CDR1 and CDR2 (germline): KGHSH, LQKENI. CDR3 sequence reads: CASSPPIRALSSGYTF. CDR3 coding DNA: TGTGCCAGCTCACCACCGATAAGGGCACTTTCGTCTGGCTACACCTTC.

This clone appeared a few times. The CDR3 here is CASQGQGNEKLFF. CDR3 coding DNA: TGTGCCAGCCAGGGACAGGGGAATGAAAAACTGTTTTTT. The gene calls are TRBV2 and TRBJ1-4; the match to TRBD1 covers 10 bases. This CDR3 has 13 amino acids. The germline CDR1 and CDR2 sequences are SNHLY and FYNNEI. J was trimmed by 5 bases and V by 8 bases; bases with no gene match: 2.